This TCR beta chain was sequenced in a study of metastatic and nonmetastatic thyroid tumors. Study information: A comparison of repertoires was made across blood and tumor or nodule tissue from malignant and benign thyroid patients. Study findings and constraints: Within blood and tumor, benign nodules reportedly had significantly lower TCR beta diversity than malignant thyroid tumors did.

This clone was counted many times. Its antigen is still unknown. The germline gives CDR1 MNHEY, CDR2 SMNVEV (reference sequence). The CDR3 runs 15 residues. V was pared by 5 bases and J by 0 bases, with 13 bases between. Patients underwent thyroid surgery, and none had received any treatment before it. In the authors' workflow: Clinicopathological groups supplied CDR3 differences that were used to build a distant-metastasis classifier for papillary thyroid cancer. With MiXCR, TCRdb reprocessed the PCR reads. The V and J calls and clone size are TCRdb's, not the authors'. Of tens of thousands of clones listed, 9.5% to 12% are singletons.

Sequencing input: blood. This TCR derives from a female donor with papillary thyroid cancer or a benign thyroid nodule (not recorded which). Some clones in this sample may be carry-over from other donors' samples. V usage is TRBV27 and J usage is TRBJ1-1, with unresolved D. The CDR3 region is CASSPLAGMNTEAFF. CDR3 in DNA: TGTGCCAGCAGTCCCCTAGCCGGGATGAACACTGAAGCTTTCTTT.